The rows below give T cell receptor beta chains drawn from one sample of a study of blood T cell repertoires in COVID-19. Only in-frame clones appear in the TCRdb table, and some are missing; sequencing was by immunoSEQ multiplex PCR. The data contain approximately 34,000 clones, roughly 91% of them singletons. Material: peripheral blood. Receptors were obtained from a man between 60 and 70 years old with active COVID-19. CDR3s include the opening cysteine and the closing phenylalanine or tryptophan. The order of the fields is J gene, clone size, V gene, D gene, CDR3 DNA, CDR3 protein. D genes are given only for firm matches. Some rows mark clone size as missing; the rest say once, few, many or name a class of expanded clone.

>TRBJ2-2|NA|TRBV7-9|NA
TGTGCCAGCAGCGTGGACACTACGAACACCGGGGAGCTGTTTTTT
CASSVDTTNTGELFF
>TRBJ2-1|NA|TRBV2|TRBD2
TGTGCCAGCAGTCCGGGACTAGCGGGCAATGAGCAGTTCTTC
CASSPGLAGNEQFF
>TRBJ2-7|NA|TRBV5-8|TRBD1
TGTGCCAGCAGCGAGCGACAGGGGCGCTACGAGCAGTACTTC
CASSERQGRYEQYF
>TRBJ1-5|NA|TRBV5-1|NA
TGCGCCAGCAGCTTGGAGGGCGGGAATCAGCCCCAGCATTTT
CASSLEGGNQPQHF
>TRBJ2-3|NA|TRBV11-2|TRBD1
TGTGCCAGCAGCTTGGGGACAGGGGGACCAGATACGCAGTATTTT
CASSLGTGGPDTQYF
>TRBJ2-7|once|TRBV7-9|NA
TGTGCCAGCAGCTTTAGCTCCTACGAGCAGTACTTC
CASSFSSYEQYF
>TRBJ2-3|once|TRBV21-1|NA
TGTGCCAGCAGCACCCGGGACTATAAACGCGTAAGCACAGATACGCAGTATTTT
CASSTRDYKRVSTDTQYF
>TRBJ1-5|NA|TRBV5-6|TRBD1
TGTGCCAGCAGCTTGAGGGACAGGGGCTATCAGCCCCAGCATTTT
CASSLRDRGYQPQHF
>TRBJ1-2|NA|TRBV10-3|NA
TGTGCCATCAGTGAGAACGAGCTATATGGCTACACCTTC
CAISENELYGYTF
>TRBJ1-5|NA|TRBV15|NA
TGTGCCACCAGCAGAGAGCGTCAGGTACAGCCCCAGCATTTT
CATSRERQVQPQHF
>TRBJ2-2|NA|TRBV29-1|NA
TGCAGCGTACCCCCCGAGGGCCGAAACACCGGGGAGCTGTTTTTT
CSVPPEGRNTGELFF
>TRBJ2-7|few|TRBV30|TRBD1
TGTGCCTGGAGTGTACTAGGTACAGGGGTGACTTACGAGCAGTACTTC
CAWSVLGTGVTYEQYF
>TRBJ1-1|NA|TRBV6-5|NA
TGTGCCAGCAGAGGGGATATCAACACTGAAGCTTTCTTT
CASRGDINTEAFF
>TRBJ2-5|NA|TRBV9|TRBD1
TGTGCCAGCAGCGCTGGGGACAGGGGGCTTTGGGAGACCCAGTACTTC
CASSAGDRGLWETQYF
>TRBJ1-5|few|TRBV19|NA
TGTGCCAGTAGTATAGCGCGGGGATCTCGGAATCAGCCCCAGCATTTT
CASSIARGSRNQPQHF
>TRBJ2-3|NA|TRBV5-8|TRBD2
TGTGCCAGCAGCCCTGCGCTAGCGGGGGTTATGGATACGCAGTATTTT
CASSPALAGVMDTQYF
>TRBJ1-2|once|TRBV6-2/TRBV6-3|TRBD1
TGTGCCAGCAGTTACTCTGGGACAGTCCTCCGTGATGGCTACACCTTC
CASSYSGTVLRDGYTF
>TRBJ1-5|few|TRBV27|NA
TGTGCCAGCAGTTGGAGGGGATATCAGCCCCAGCATTTT
CASSWRGYQPQHF
>TRBJ2-7|NA|TRBV13|NA
TGTGCCAGCAGCCACCGGCGGGACGAGCAGTACTTC
CASSHRRDEQYF
>TRBJ2-3|NA|TRBV12-3/TRBV12-4|NA
TGTGCCAGCAGGGCGGGGCTAGGAGATACGCAGTATTTT
CASRAGLGDTQYF
>TRBJ2-2|NA|TRBV27|TRBD2
TGTGCCAGCAGTTCATTCTACGGGGAGGGCACCGGGGAGCTGTTTTTT
CASSSFYGEGTGELFF
>TRBJ2-7|NA|TRBV19|NA
TGTGCCAGTAGTATTGCGGAGGGGTTAGGCGAGCAGTACTTC
CASSIAEGLGEQYF
>TRBJ2-1|NA|TRBV4-3|TRBD2
TGCGCCAGCAGCCAATTAAAAGCGGGAGTGGATAATGAGCAGTTCTTC
CASSQLKAGVDNEQFF
>TRBJ2-7|NA|TRBV7-2|TRBD1
TGTGCCAGCAGCTGGGGACAGGGGAGCTCCTACGAGCAGTACTTC
CASSWGQGSSYEQYF
>TRBJ2-1|NA|TRBV6-5|TRBD1
TGTGCCAGCAGTTCGGGACAGGGGTTGCAGTTCTTC
CASSSGQGLQFF
>TRBJ2-3|NA|TRBV5-1|NA
TGCGCCAGCAAAAGGGAGGCGGGGGCGGATACGCAGTATTTT
CASKREAGADTQYF
>TRBJ2-3|NA|TRBV6-2/TRBV6-3|NA
TGTGCCAGCAGTTTCGAGTTGGATACGCAGTATTTT
CASSFELDTQYF
>TRBJ1-1|medium-sized|TRBV12-5|NA
TGTGCTAGTGGTTCGTTGACGGGGGGCGCTGAAGCTTTCTTT
CASGSLTGGAEAFF
>TRBJ2-3|NA|TRBV24-1|NA
TGTGCCACCAGTGAACAGGGAAGAGATACGCAGTATTTT
CATSEQGRDTQYF
>TRBJ2-4|NA|TRBV19|TRBD1
TGTGCCAGTAGTTCCCGACAGGGTCTCGATCTAGCCAAAAACATTCAGTACTTC
CASSSRQGLDLAKNIQYF
>TRBJ2-1|few|TRBV19|TRBD2
TGTGCCACCTCTAGCGGGAGGGCCGGAAATGAGCAGTTCTTC
CATSSGRAGNEQFF
>TRBJ2-3|once|TRBV7-2|TRBD2
TGTGCCAGCAGCTTGGGACTAGCGGGAGTCGCAGATACGCAGTATTTT
CASSLGLAGVADTQYF
>TRBJ2-5|NA|TRBV7-2|NA
TGTGCCAGCAGCTTTAGTTCGGTCGGCGGGGAGACCCAGTACTTC
CASSFSSVGGETQYF
>TRBJ2-3|NA|TRBV10-3|TRBD2
TGTGCCATCAGTGGCTTTTGGACTAGCGGGGACCTTAGCACAGATACGCAGTATTTT
CAISGFWTSGDLSTDTQYF
>TRBJ1-5|few|TRBV6-5|TRBD1
TGTGCCAGCAGCTTAATTGACAGGGGGTGGCCCCAGCATTTT
CASSLIDRGWPQHF
>TRBJ1-1|NA|TRBV6-5|NA
TGTGCCAGCAGAAGAGTGAACACTGAAGCTTTCTTT
CASRRVNTEAFF
>TRBJ2-2|NA|TRBV5-6|TRBD1
TGTGCCAGCAGCTTGGGACAGGGGACCACCGGGGAGCTGTTTTTT
CASSLGQGTTGELFF
>TRBJ1-1|NA|TRBV29-1|NA
TGCAGCGTTAGACTGGCCACTGAAGCTTTCTTT
CSVRLATEAFF
>TRBJ1-1|NA|TRBV5-4|NA
TGTGCCAGCAGCTTTGGCCAGAACACTGAAGCTTTCTTT
CASSFGQNTEAFF
>TRBJ2-5|NA|TRBV5-8|TRBD1
TGTGCCAGCAGCTCTCGGGACAGGGGATACGTGACCCAGTACTTC
CASSSRDRGYVTQYF
>TRBJ2-5|NA|TRBV2|TRBD2
TGTGCCAGCAGTGAAACCGGACTAGAGGAAGAGACCCAGTACTTC
CASSETGLEEETQYF
>TRBJ1-1|NA|TRBV2|TRBD1
TGTGCCAGCAGATTAGGACAGGGGGGAGGGAACACTGAAGCTTTCTTT
CASRLGQGGGNTEAFF
>TRBJ2-5|NA|TRBV6-1|NA
TGTGCCAGCAGTGAGGTGAGCGGAGACCAAGAGACCCAGTACTTC
CASSEVSGDQETQYF
>TRBJ2-7|NA|TRBV6-6|TRBD1
TGTGCCAGCAACGGTGGCAGGGGGATCGAGCAGTACTTC
CASNGGRGIEQYF
>TRBJ2-1|NA|TRBV30|TRBD2
TGTGCCTGGAGCGTTGGCCTAGCGGCCAACAATGAGCAGTTCTTC
CAWSVGLAANNEQFF
>TRBJ2-3|NA|TRBV5-4|TRBD2
TGTGCCAGCAGCTTGGTAGCGGGGAGAGATACGCAGTATTTT
CASSLVAGRDTQYF
>TRBJ2-3|NA|TRBV7-2|TRBD2
TGTGCCAGCAGCTTTAGCGGGAGATCTGGGATAGATACGCAGTATTTT
CASSFSGRSGIDTQYF
>TRBJ1-1|NA|TRBV6-5|TRBD1
TGTGCCAGCAGCACAGGGGGCTTCACTGAAGCTTTCTTT
CASSTGGFTEAFF
>TRBJ2-5|NA|TRBV11-1|NA
TGTGCCAGCAGCATTAGCGGTAATCAAGAGACCCAGTACTTC
CASSISGNQETQYF
>TRBJ2-2|NA|TRBV3-1/TRBV3-2|NA
TGTGCCAGCAGCCAGCCTCTGGGGCAGGGCGGGGAGCTGTTTTTT
CASSQPLGQGGELFF
>TRBJ1-1|medium-sized|TRBV19|NA
TGTGCCAGTAAAGCGGGACGGAGCGCGGGTATGAACACTGAAGCTTTCTTT
CASKAGRSAGMNTEAFF
>TRBJ2-5|NA|TRBV5-4|TRBD2
TGTGCCAGCAGCTTTCGGGGGGGCGAGGAGACCCAGTACTTC
CASSFRGGEETQYF
>TRBJ1-3|NA|TRBV2|NA
TGTGCCAGCAGGGGGAGGTTCTCTGGAAACACCATATATTTT
CASRGRFSGNTIYF